Presented here are 31 T cell receptor beta chains from one specimen sequenced in a study of PD-1 and CTLA-4 blockade in melanoma. Measured with immunoSEQ multiplex PCR; TCRdb has only the in-frame clones, and not every one. Among 25,000 to 40,000 clones listed, about 88% were seen once. Sequenced here: CD8+ T cells from peripheral blood, sampled from a patient given anti-PD-1 treatment. The receptors derive from a human donor with melanoma.

The chain uses TRBV19 and TRBJ2-1; 11 bases map to TRBD2. The CDR3 runs to 15 residues. Germline CDR1 is LNHDA and CDR2 is SQIVND (reference sequence). Trimming cost V 5 bases and J 7 bases; bases outside gene matches: 7. The chain's CDR3 is CASSYLSGGENEQFF. In DNA form, the CDR3 reads TGTGCCAGTAGTTATCTTAGCGGGGGGGAAAATGAGCAGTTCTTC.

CDR3 coding DNA: TGTGCCAGCAGCTTGAGTCGGGGGCTGTACACCGGGGAGCTGTTTTTT. This sequence encodes CASSLSRGLYTGELFF. This chain joins TRBV5-4 and TRBJ2-2, with D possibly called TRBD1 or TRBD2 (6 bases each). The V gene lost 1 base and the J gene lost 3 bases, with 13 bases spanning the gap. The CDR3 extends over 16 amino acids. The germline V gene has CDR1 SGHNT and CDR2 YYREEE (reference sequence).

This clone is a singleton in its sample. This chain uses TRBV7-2 with TRBJ2-7; TRBD2 is a possible D gene (7 bases). Deletions cut 1 base from V and 5 bases from J, with 12 bases between. This CDR3 has 14 amino acids. Germline values: CDR1 SGHTA, CDR2 FQGNSA. CDR3: CASSLVGGGDEQYF. The CDR3 DNA is TGTGCCAGCAGCTTAGTAGGGGGAGGGGACGAGCAGTACTTC.

The rearrangement links TRBV7-8 to TRBJ2-1; the match to TRBD2 covers 8 bases. CDR1 is SGHVS, CDR2 FQNEAQ, per germline. Germline trimming cut 5 bases from V and 8 bases from J; bases unmatched to any gene: 11. CDR3 length: 15 residues. The CDR3 loop reads CASSVLAGGRDEQFF. CDR3 in DNA: TGTGCCAGCAGCGTACTCGCGGGGGGTCGTGATGAGCAGTTCTTC.

This clone was seen only once. The chain uses TRBV9 and TRBJ2-1; TRBD2 agrees at 10 bases. CDR1 SGDLS and CDR2 YYNGEE come from the germline V gene. Losses at the gene ends were 1 base for V and 8 bases for J; bases not matched to a gene: 6. The CDR3 spans 15 residues. The CDR3 reads CASSVTSGGAYEQFF. The CDR3 DNA sequence: TGTGCCAGCAGCGTAACGAGCGGGGGGGCCTATGAGCAGTTCTTC.

This clone was counted only a few times. Other DNA sequences in the sample encode the same CDR3. In nucleotides, the CDR3 is TGTGCCAGCAGTTTATGGGGGAACACTGAAGCTTTCTTT. Translation gives CASSLWGNTEAFF. The chain joins TRBV27 to TRBJ1-1, with D hard to call. Per germline, CDR1 MNHEY and CDR2 SMNVEV (reference sequence). V was clipped by 1 base and J by 1 base, with 4 bases between them. The CDR3 is made up of 13 amino acids.

V gene TRBV27 combines with J gene TRBJ2-3, with D tentatively TRBD1 (6 bases). The CDR3 sequence is 16 residues long. CDR1 and CDR2 from the germline V gene are MNHEY and SMNVEV (reference sequence). The V gene lost 1 base and the J gene lost 3 bases, with 14 bases spanning the gap. CDR3 protein: CASSLLTDSWTDTQYF. Written as DNA, the CDR3 is TGTGCCAGCAGTTTATTAACGGACAGCTGGACAGATACGCAGTATTTT.

V is TRBV30 and J is TRBJ2-1; D unclear. V was pared by 5 bases and J by 4 bases, with 15 bases between. There are 14 residues in the CDR3. CDR1 and CDR2 from the germline V gene are GTSNPN and SVGIG (reference sequence). The CDR3 nucleotides are TGTGCCTGGGACCCAGCAACCGGATACAATGAGCAGTTCTTC. It translates to CAWDPATGYNEQFF.

The genes are TRBV13 and TRBJ1-1, with D perhaps matching TRBD1 (6 bases). CDR3 size: 15 residues. Germline V CDR1 and CDR2: PRHDT, FYEKMQ (reference sequence). The V gene lost 5 bases and the J gene lost 2 bases, with 15 bases spanning the gap. This CDR3 reads CASSPYVGANTEAFF. In nucleotides, the CDR3 is TGTGCCAGCAGCCCTTATGTGGGGGCCAACACTGAAGCTTTCTTT.

This chain joins TRBV7-9 and TRBJ1-6; 7 positions match TRBD1. After removal of 8 bases from V and 10 bases from J, the junction contained 14 bases not matched to a gene. The germline CDR1 and CDR2 sequences are SEHNR and FQNEAQ (reference sequence). This CDR3 region has 15 residues. CDR3 in DNA: TGTGCCAGCCCAGAGGACGAAGGGGGCCAATCACCCCTCCACTTT. Amino acid sequence: CASPEDEGGQSPLHF.

The gene calls are TRBV27 and TRBJ2-2, with TRBD2 as a possible D gene (6 bases). Germline-derived CDR1 and CDR2 are MNHEY and SMNVEV (reference sequence). This CDR3 is 13 amino acids long. The V end was cut by 8 bases, the J end by 3 bases, with 10 bases between. The CDR3 bases are TGTGCCAGCGGGGGACTGTACACCGGGGAGCTGTTTTTT. As protein: CASGGLYTGELFF.

The V and J genes are TRBV7-9 and TRBJ1-2; D is undetermined. Germline V gene data show CDR1 as SEHNR and CDR2 as FQNEAQ (reference sequence). V was shortened by 5 bases and J by 4 bases, with 14 bases between the two germline ends. This CDR3 has 14 amino acids. The DNA for the CDR3 is TGTGCCAGCAGCCCTAAAGAGGCAGGCTATGGCTACACCTTC. This translates into CASSPKEAGYGYTF.

Written as DNA, the CDR3 is TGTGCCAGCAGGGGTTTGGCTGAAGCTTTCTTT. Its protein is CASRGLAEAFF. V usage is TRBV2 and J usage is TRBJ1-1, with D unresolved. Germline V gene sequence: CDR1 SNHLY, CDR2 FYNNEI. V dropped 6 bases and J dropped 6 bases, with 8 bases sitting between them. CDR3 length: 11 residues.

The chain has TRBV14 and TRBJ2-1, with TRBD2 matching 10 bases. The CDR3 has 19 residues. The J segment lost 9 bases and the V segment lost 0 bases, leaving 17 bases of the junction unmatched. Germline V gene sequence: CDR1 SGHDN, CDR2 FVKESK. CDR3 region: CASSQEALAGRNPLSEQFF. CDR3 sequence (DNA): TGTGCCAGCAGCCAAGAGGCACTAGCGGGGCGGAACCCTTTGAGTGAGCAGTTCTTC.

V gene TRBV10-3 combines with J gene TRBJ2-5; D may be TRBD1 (5 bases). The germline V and J ends were trimmed by 0 bases and 2 bases, with 7 bases remaining between them. Germline loops: CDR1 ENHRY, CDR2 SYGVKD. This CDR3 spans 14 amino acids. The CDR3 protein is CAISESGHQETQYF. CDR3 sequence (DNA): TGTGCCATCAGTGAGTCTGGACATCAAGAGACCCAGTACTTC.

The DNA for the CDR3 is TGTGCCAGCGGGACAGGGTATGGTCAGAACGAGCAGTACTTC. This codes for CASGTGYGQNEQYF. The V gene is TRBV6-5, the J gene TRBJ2-7, with 9 bases identical to TRBD1. V lost 8 bases and J lost 5; bases outside the gene matches: 10. The CDR3 totals 14 residues. CDR1 and CDR2 from the germline V gene are MNHEY and SVGAGI.

This clone was recorded once. CDR3 in amino acids: CASSLGQGSEAFF. The CDR3 DNA sequence: TGCGCCAGCAGCTTGGGGCAGGGCTCCGAAGCTTTCTTT. This rearrangement joins TRBV5-1 to TRBJ1-1; possibly TRBD1 for D (5 bases). Germline V gene sequence: CDR1 SGHRS, CDR2 YFSETQ. The CDR3 sequence is 13 residues long. The V end was cut by 0 bases, the J end by 8 bases, with 11 bases between. Using reference TRBV5-1 and TRBJ1-1 for the parts outside the CDR3, the full variable domain is KAGVTQTPRYLIKTRGQQVTLSCSPISGHRSVSWYQQTPGQGLQFLFEYFSETQRNKGNFPGRFSGRQFSNSRSEMNVSTLELGDSALYLCASSLGQGSEAFFGQGTRLTVV.

This CDR3 reads CASSAYLQGTEAFF. CDR3 DNA: TGTGCCAGCAGCGCCTACCTACAGGGCACTGAAGCTTTCTTT. This chain links TRBV9 with TRBJ1-1; weak D call: TRBD1 (6 bases). Per the germline V gene, CDR1 is SGDLS and CDR2 is YYNGEE. The length of the CDR3 is 14 residues. V was cut by 3 bases and J by 4 bases, with 13 bases left in between.

This chain links TRBV7-9 with TRBJ2-7; 8 nucleotides line up with TRBD2. CDR3 length equals 15 residues. The V gene's germline CDR1 is SEHNR and CDR2 FQNEAQ (reference sequence). Unmatched junction bases numbered 8, after V lost 6 bases and J lost 1 base. The CDR3 reads CASRGSGGLSYEQYF. The CDR3 DNA is TGTGCCAGCAGGGGGAGCGGGGGCCTTTCCTACGAGCAGTACTTC.

The chain is built from TRBV6-5 and TRBJ1-1; 10 bases fit TRBD1. V was clipped by 5 bases and J by 3 bases; unmatched bases: 6. This CDR3 spans 15 amino acids. Germline V gene data show CDR1 as MNHEY and CDR2 as SVGAGI. The CDR3 nucleotides read TGTGCCAGCAGTCCGGGACAGGGGTTGGACACTGAAGCTTTCTTT. This gives the protein CASSPGQGLDTEAFF.

This clone was recorded once. This sequence joins TRBV14 and TRBJ1-6, with D maybe TRBD1 (6 bases). The CDR3 length is 18 residues. Germline V gene lookup returns CDR1 SGHDN and CDR2 FVKESK. V was clipped by 1 base and J by 0 bases, with 13 bases between them. DNA of the CDR3: TGTGCCAGCAGCCAAGGAAGACAGGAATTCTCCTATAATTCACCCCTCCACTTT. Translation: CASSQGRQEFSYNSPLHF.

This sequence joins TRBV21-1 and TRBJ2-1; the table calls TRBD1, which could not be checked here. TRBV21-1 is a pseudogene locus. The CDR3 has 14 amino acids. DNA of the CDR3: TGTGCCAGCAGCAAAGGGAAGGGGAACAGTGAGCAGTTCTTC. Its protein product is CASSKGKGNSEQFF.

This clone has a single count. This chain connects TRBV15 to TRBJ1-6, with unresolved D. V dropped 2 bases and J dropped 10 bases, with 9 bases sitting between them. The germline CDR1 and CDR2 sequences are LNHNV and YYDKDF (reference sequence). The CDR3 runs to 13 residues. The CDR3: CATSRLNGSPLHF. The DNA of the CDR3 is TGTGCCACCAGCAGACTTAACGGATCACCCCTCCACTTT. Complete variable domain (other parts from reference TRBV15 and TRBJ1-6): DAMVIQNPRYQVTQFGKPVTLSCSQTLNHNVMYWYQQKSSQAPKLLFHYYDKDFNNEADTPDNFQSRRPNTSFCFLDIRSPGLGDTAMYLCATSRLNGSPLHFGNGTRLTVT.

The gene calls are TRBV9 and TRBJ2-6; no firm D call. The CDR3 spans 13 residues. Per the germline V gene, CDR1 is SGDLS and CDR2 is YYNGEE. Trimming cost V 0 bases and J 8 bases, with 6 bases left between them. CDR3 sequence (DNA): TGTGCCAGCAGCGTAGGCGATTCCAACGTCCTGACTTTC. Amino acids: CASSVGDSNVLTF.

The gene calls are TRBV11-2 and TRBJ2-1; 7 nucleotides align to TRBD2. J was trimmed by 5 bases and V by 5 bases; bases with no gene match: 21. The CDR3 is made up of 19 amino acids. Germline loops: CDR1 SGHAT, CDR2 FQNNGV. This CDR3 reads CASSRTTDWGGSRNNEQFF. CDR3 DNA sequence: TGTGCCAGCAGCCGAACGACGGACTGGGGCGGGAGCAGGAACAATGAGCAGTTCTTC.

The genes are TRBV6-5 and TRBJ1-3; D is ambiguous. The CDR3 spans 13 residues. CDR1 is MNHEY and CDR2 is SVGAGI in the germline V gene. Trimming took 4 bases from V and 3 from J, leaving 7 bases between them. Written as DNA, the CDR3 is TGTGCCAGCAGTTTGGGCGGTGGAAACACCATATATTTT. It encodes CASSLGGGNTIYF.

The V gene is TRBV16, the J gene TRBJ1-2; tentative D call: TRBD1 (5 bases). This CDR3 spans 15 amino acids. V lost 5 bases and J lost 1, with 14 bases in between. Germline-derived CDR1 and CDR2 are KGHSY and FQNENV. The CDR3 is CASSTGHSSNYGYTF. The CDR3 nucleotides read TGTGCCAGCAGCACCGGACACTCTAGTAACTATGGCTACACCTTC.

V gene TRBV27 combines with J gene TRBJ1-6; TRBD1 might be the D (5 bases). The CDR3 totals 14 residues. Per germline, CDR1 MNHEY and CDR2 SMNVEV (reference sequence). Between the trimmed V and J ends, which lost 4 bases and 7 bases, there was a span of 11 bases. The CDR3 region is CASSYKGINSPLHF. The CDR3 nucleotides are TGTGCCAGCAGTTACAAGGGGATCAATTCACCCCTCCACTTT.

With regard to this clone: The junction does not match germline at one end; this may be a read error. V is TRBV28 and J is TRBJ1-5; 7 positions agree with TRBD1. Germline CDR1 MDHEN, CDR2 SYDVKM. The CDR3 has 16 residues. In nucleotides, the CDR3 is TGTGCCAGCAGTGTATGGGCGACAGGGAGCAATCAGCCCCAGCATTTT. It codes for CASSVWATGSNQPQHF.

The gene calls are TRBV13 and TRBJ2-7, with 7 bases that match TRBD1. Germline values: CDR1 PRHDT, CDR2 FYEKMQ (reference sequence). V shed 8 bases and J 6 bases; nucleotides not matched to a gene: 16. The CDR3 covers 15 residues. CDR3 loop: CASQLTGTAGVEQYF. In DNA form, the CDR3 reads TGTGCCAGCCAACTTACCGGGACAGCCGGCGTCGAGCAGTACTTC.

The rearrangement links TRBV4-3 to TRBJ2-7; 8 nucleotides align to TRBD2. The junction had 5 bases not matched to a gene; V was cut back by 0 bases and J by 4 bases. Germline CDR1 is LGHNA and CDR2 is YSLEER. This CDR3 has 15 residues. The CDR3 bases are TGCGCCAGCAGCCAAGACGGGACTAGAGATTACGAGCAGTACTTC. This sequence encodes CASSQDGTRDYEQYF.